This T cell receptor beta chain appears in the sequencing data of a study of beta chain features in type 1 diabetes. Whole-study findings and limits: Here, the possible influence of HLA type (on TCRB rearrangement) remained unresolved. Shorter TCRB CDR3s, moderately but significantly so, marked every one of the four CD4+ subsets in Type 1 diabetes patients. VDJ junctions in type 1 diabetes patients carried more deletions and fewer insertions.

On this clone: Its antigen remains unidentified.

TCRB transcripts that were expressed got sequenced, as all of the isolated RNA had been reverse transcribed. Repertoires were generated with immunoSEQ multiplex PCR, while TCRdb's copy carries only in-frame clones and drops some. Among a few hundred thousand clones listed, around an eighth were seen once. CDR1 and CDR2 (germline): SGHDN, FVKESK. The V gene end was trimmed by 7 bases and the J gene end by 0 bases; junction bases not matched to a gene: 1. The CDR3 is 13 residues long. Central memory, naive, regulatory and stem cell-like memory CD4+ cells were sorted by CD45RO/CCR7/CD25/CD127/CD95/CD27.

V is TRBV14 and J is TRBJ2-3, with 7 bases fitting TRBD2. This TCR was sampled from a woman aged 18-29 years with type 1 diabetes. The material sequenced was naive CD4+ T cells from blood. CDR3 bases: TGTGCCAGCAAGCGGGGTAGCACAGATACGCAGTATTTT. It encodes CASKRGSTDTQYF.